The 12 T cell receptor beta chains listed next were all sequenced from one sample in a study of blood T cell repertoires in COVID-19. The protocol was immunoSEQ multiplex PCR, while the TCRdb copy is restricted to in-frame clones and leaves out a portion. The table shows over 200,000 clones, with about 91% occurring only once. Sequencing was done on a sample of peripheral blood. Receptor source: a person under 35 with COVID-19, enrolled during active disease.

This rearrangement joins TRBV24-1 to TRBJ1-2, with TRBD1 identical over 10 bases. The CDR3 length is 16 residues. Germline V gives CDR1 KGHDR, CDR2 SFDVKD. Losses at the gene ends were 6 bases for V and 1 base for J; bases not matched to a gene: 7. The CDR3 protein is CATSPGTGDINYGYTF. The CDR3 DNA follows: TGTGCCACCAGTCCCGGGACAGGGGACATTAACTATGGCTACACCTTC.

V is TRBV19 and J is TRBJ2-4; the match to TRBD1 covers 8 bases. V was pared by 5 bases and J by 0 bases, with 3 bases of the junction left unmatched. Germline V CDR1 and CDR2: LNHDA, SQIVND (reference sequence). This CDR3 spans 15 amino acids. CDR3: CASSGQGLAKNIQYF. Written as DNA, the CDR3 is TGTGCCAGTAGTGGACAGGGTCTAGCCAAAAACATTCAGTACTTC.

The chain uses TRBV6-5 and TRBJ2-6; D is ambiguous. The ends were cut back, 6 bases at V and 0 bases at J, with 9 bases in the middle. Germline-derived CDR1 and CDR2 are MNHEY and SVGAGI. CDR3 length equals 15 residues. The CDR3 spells CASRDRSSGANVLTF. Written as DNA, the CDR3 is TGTGCCAGCAGGGATCGGAGCTCTGGGGCCAACGTCCTGACTTTC.

CDR3 sequence reads: CASRVTPGDEQFF. CDR3 DNA sequence: TGTGCCAGCAGAGTTACCCCGGGTGATGAGCAGTTCTTC. This rearrangement joins TRBV28 to TRBJ2-1; D not certain. The CDR3 totals 13 residues. V lost 6 bases and J 8 bases, leaving 14 bases between the germline ends. Germline V gene data show CDR1 as MDHEN and CDR2 as SYDVKM. Full variable domain (outside the CDR3, taken from reference TRBV28 and TRBJ2-1): DVKVTQSSRYLVKRTGEKVFLECVQDMDHENMFWYRQDPGLGLRLIYFSYDVKMKEKGDIPEGYSVSREKKERFSLILESASTNQTSMYLCASRVTPGDEQFFGPGTRLTVL.

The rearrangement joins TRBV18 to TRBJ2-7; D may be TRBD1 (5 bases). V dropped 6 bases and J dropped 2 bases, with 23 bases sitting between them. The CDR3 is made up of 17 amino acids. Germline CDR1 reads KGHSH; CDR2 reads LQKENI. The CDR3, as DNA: TGTGCCAGCTCCAATCCTGGGGCCAATGTAGGGGCCTACGAGCAGTACTTC. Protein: CASSNPGANVGAYEQYF.

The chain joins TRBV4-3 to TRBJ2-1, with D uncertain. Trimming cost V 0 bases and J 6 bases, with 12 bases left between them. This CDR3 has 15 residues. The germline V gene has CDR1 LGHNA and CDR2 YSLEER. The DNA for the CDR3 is TGCGCCAGCAGCCAAGATTCGGCCGGGTTCAATGAGCAGTTCTTC. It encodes CASSQDSAGFNEQFF.

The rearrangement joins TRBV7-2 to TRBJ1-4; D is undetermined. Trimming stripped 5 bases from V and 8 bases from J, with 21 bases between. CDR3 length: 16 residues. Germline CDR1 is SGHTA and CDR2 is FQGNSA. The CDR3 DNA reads TGTGCCAGCAGCACCCGACATACCTCCGTTGACGAAAAACTGTTTTTT. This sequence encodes CASSTRHTSVDEKLFF.

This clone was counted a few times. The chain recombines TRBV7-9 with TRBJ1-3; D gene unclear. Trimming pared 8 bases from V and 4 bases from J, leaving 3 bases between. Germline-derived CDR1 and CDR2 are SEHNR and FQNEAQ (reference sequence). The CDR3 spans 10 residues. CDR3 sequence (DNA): TGTGCCAGCGAGGGAAACACCATATATTTT. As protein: CASEGNTIYF.

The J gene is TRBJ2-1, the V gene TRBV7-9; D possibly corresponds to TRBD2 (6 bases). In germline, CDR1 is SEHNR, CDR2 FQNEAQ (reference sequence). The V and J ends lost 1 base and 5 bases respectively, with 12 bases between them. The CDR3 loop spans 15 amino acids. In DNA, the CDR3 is TGTGCCAGCAGCTTAGGGGCGGGACTGAACAATGAGCAGTTCTTC. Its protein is CASSLGAGLNNEQFF. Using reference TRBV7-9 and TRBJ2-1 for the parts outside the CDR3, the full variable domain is DTGVSQNPRHKITKRGQNVTFRCDPISEHNRLYWYRQTLGQGPEFLTYFQNEAQLEKSRLLSDRFSAERPKGSFSTLEIQRTEQGDSAMYLCASSLGAGLNNEQFFGPGTRLTVL.

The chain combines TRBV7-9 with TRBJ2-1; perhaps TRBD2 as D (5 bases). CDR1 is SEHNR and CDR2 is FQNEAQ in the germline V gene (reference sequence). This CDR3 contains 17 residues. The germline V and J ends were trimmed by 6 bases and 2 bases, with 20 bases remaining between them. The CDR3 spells CASRRVGLRNAYNEQFF. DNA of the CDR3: TGTGCCAGCAGGCGGGTCGGGTTGCGGAATGCCTACAATGAGCAGTTCTTC.

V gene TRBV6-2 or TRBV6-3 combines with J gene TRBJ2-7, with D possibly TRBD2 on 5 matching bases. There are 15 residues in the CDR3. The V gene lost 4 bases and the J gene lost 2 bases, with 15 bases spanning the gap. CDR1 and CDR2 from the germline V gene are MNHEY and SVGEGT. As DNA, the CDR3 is TGTGCCAGCAGTTTCCATGTGGGAGACCCCTACGAGCAGTACTTC. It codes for CASSFHVGDPYEQYF.

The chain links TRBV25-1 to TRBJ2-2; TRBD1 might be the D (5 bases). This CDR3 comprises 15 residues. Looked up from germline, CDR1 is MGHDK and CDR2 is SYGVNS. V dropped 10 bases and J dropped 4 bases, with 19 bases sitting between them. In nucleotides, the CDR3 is TGTGCCACCTCAAACTTCCAGGGAAGCACCGGGGAGCTGTTTTTT. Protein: CATSNFQGSTGELFF.